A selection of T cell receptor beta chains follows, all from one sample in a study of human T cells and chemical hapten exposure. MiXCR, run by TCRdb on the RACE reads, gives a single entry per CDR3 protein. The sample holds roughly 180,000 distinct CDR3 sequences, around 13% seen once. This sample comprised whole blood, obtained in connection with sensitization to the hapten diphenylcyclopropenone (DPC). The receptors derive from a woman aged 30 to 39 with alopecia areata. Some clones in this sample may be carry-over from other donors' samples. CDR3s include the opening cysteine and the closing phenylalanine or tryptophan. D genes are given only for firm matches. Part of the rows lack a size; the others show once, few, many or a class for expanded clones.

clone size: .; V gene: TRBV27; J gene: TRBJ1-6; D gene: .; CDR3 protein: CASSLQGLYNSPLHF; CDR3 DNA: TGTGCCAGCAGTTTGCAGGGGCTCTATAATTCACCCCTCCACTTT
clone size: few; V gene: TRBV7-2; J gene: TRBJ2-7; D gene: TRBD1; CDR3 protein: CASSLTPGQGYEQYF; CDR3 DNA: TGTGCCAGCAGCTTAACCCCGGGACAGGGGTACGAGCAGTACTTC
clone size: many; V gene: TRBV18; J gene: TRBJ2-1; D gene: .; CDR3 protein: CASSPQRAINEQFF; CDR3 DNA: TGTGCCAGCTCACCTCAGAGGGCTATAAATGAGCAGTTCTTC
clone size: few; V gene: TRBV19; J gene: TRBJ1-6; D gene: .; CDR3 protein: CASSTHMTSSYNSPLHF; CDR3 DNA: TGTGCCAGTAGTACCCACATGACGAGCTCCTATAATTCACCCCTCCACTTT
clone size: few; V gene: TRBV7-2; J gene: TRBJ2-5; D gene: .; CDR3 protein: CASSSPGGTTLRETQYF; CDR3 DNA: TGTGCCAGCAGCTCTCCAGGGGGGACTACACTCCGGGAGACCCAGTACTTC
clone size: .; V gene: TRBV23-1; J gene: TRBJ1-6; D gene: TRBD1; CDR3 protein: CASNCERSAGGDNSPLHF; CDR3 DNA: TGCGCCAGCAACTGTGAGAGGTCGGCAGGGGGTGATAATTCACCCCTCCACTTT
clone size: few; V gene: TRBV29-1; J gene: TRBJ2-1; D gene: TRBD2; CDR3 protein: CSVGLAGWNEQFF; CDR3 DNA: TGCAGCGTTGGACTAGCGGGATGGAATGAGCAGTTCTTC
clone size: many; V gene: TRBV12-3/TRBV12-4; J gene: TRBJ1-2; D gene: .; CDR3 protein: CASSLGEYGYTF; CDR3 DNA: TGTGCCAGCAGTTTAGGGGAGTATGGCTACACCTTC
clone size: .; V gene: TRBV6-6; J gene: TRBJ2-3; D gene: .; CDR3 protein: CASSHPGVPQYF; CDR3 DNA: TGTGCCAGCAGCCACCCAGGGGTCCCGCAGTATTTT
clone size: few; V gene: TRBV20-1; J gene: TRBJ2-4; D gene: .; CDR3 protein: CSLGYLAKNIQYF; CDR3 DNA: TGCAGTCTTGGTTACCTAGCCAAAAACATTCAGTACTTC
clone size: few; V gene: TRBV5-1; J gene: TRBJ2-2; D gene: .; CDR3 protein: CASSLGTDTGELFF; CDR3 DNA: TGCGCCAGCAGCTTGGGGACAGACACCGGGGAGCTGTTTTTT
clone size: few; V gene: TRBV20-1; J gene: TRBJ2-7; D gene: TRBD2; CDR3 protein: CSASTSGGSHEQYF; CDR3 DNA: TGCAGTGCTTCCACTAGCGGGGGGAGCCACGAGCAGTACTTC
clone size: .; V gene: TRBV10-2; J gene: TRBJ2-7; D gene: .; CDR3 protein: CASSDSLDGLRSYEQYF; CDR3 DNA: TGCGCCAGCAGTGACTCGTTGGACGGGCTCCGCTCCTACGAGCAGTACTTC
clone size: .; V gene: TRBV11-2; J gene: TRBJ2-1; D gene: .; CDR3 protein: CASSFSGPLDNEQFF; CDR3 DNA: TGTGCCAGCAGCTTCAGTGGGCCCTTAGACAATGAGCAGTTCTTC
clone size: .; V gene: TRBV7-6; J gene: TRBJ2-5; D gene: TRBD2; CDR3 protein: CASSTSGRTQETQYF; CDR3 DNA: TGTGCCAGCAGCACTAGCGGGAGGACCCAAGAGACCCAGTACTTC
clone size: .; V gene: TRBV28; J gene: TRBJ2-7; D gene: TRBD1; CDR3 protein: CASSPQTGGHYEQYF; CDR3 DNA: TGTGCCAGCAGTCCCCAGACAGGGGGACACTACGAGCAGTACTTC
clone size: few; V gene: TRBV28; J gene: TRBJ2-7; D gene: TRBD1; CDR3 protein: CASSLWGWTGGEHEQYF; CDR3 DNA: TGTGCCAGCAGTTTATGGGGCTGGACAGGGGGCGAGCACGAGCAGTACTTC
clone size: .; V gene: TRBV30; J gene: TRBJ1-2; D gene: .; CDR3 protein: CAWSVQTGGYGYTF; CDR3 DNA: TGTGCCTGGAGTGTACAGACAGGCGGTTATGGCTACACCTTC
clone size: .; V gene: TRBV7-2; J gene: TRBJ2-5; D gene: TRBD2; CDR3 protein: CASSSASGGQETQYF; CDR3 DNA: TGTGCCAGCAGCTCCGCTAGCGGGGGGCAAGAGACCCAGTACTTC
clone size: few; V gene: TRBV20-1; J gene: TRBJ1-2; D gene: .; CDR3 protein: CSAIASSNYGYTF; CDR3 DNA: TGCAGTGCTATAGCCTCGTCTAACTATGGCTACACCTTC
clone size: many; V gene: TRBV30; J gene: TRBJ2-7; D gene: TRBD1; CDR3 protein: CAWIKRTGAGYEQYF; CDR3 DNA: TGTGCCTGGATCAAACGGACAGGGGCCGGGTACGAGCAGTACTTC
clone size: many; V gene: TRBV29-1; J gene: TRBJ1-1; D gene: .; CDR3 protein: CSVFEGLGTEAFF; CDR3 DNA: TGCAGCGTATTCGAGGGCCTGGGCACTGAAGCTTTCTTT
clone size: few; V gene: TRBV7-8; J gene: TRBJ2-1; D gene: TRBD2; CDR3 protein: CASSITGGPGNEQFF; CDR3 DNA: TGTGCCAGCAGCATCACGGGGGGGCCGGGGAATGAGCAGTTCTTC
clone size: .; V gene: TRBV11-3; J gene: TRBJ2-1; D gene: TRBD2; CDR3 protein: CASSLRLAGANNEQFF; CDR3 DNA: TGTGCCAGCAGCTTGAGACTAGCGGGGGCTAACAATGAGCAGTTCTTC
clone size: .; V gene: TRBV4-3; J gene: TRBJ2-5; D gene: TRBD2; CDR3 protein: CASSQRTSGAQETQYF; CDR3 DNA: TGCGCCAGCAGCCAGAGGACTAGCGGAGCTCAAGAGACCCAGTACTTC
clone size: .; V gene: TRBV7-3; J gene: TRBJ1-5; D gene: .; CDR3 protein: CASSPRPREPGHTLNQPQHF; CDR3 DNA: TGTGCCAGCAGTCCTCGGCCCCGCGAACCGGGACATACGCTCAATCAGCCCCAGCATTTT
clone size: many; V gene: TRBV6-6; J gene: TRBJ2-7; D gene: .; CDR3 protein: CASSNTRYEQYF; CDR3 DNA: TGTGCCAGCAGCAACACACGCTACGAGCAGTACTTC
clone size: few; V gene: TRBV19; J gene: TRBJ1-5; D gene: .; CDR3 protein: CASSMEGSNQPQHF; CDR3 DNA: TGTGCCAGTAGTATGGAAGGGAGCAATCAGCCCCAGCATTTT
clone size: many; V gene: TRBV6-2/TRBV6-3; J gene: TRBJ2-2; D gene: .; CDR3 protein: CATIHGNTGELFF; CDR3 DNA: TGTGCCACCATACACGGGAACACCGGGGAGCTGTTTTTT
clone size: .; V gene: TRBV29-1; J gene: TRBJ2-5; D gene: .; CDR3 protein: CSVEAPGLMYQETQYF; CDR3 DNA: TGCAGCGTTGAAGCACCGGGACTGATGTACCAAGAGACCCAGTACTTC
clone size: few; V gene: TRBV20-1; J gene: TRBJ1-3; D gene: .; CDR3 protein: CSASRARDSGNTIYF; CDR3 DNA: TGCAGTGCTAGTCGAGCGCGCGACTCTGGAAACACCATATATTTT
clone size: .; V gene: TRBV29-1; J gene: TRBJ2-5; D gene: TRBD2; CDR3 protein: CSVAASGSLETQYF; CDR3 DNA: TGCAGCGTTGCGGCTAGCGGGAGTTTAGAGACCCAGTACTTC
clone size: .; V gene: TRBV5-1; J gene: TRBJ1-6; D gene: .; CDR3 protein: CASSLWGELNSPLHF; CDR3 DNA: TGCGCCAGCAGCTTGTGGGGGGAATTGAATTCACCCCTCCACTTT
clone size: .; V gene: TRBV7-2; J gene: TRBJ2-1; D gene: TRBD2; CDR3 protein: CASSSRGANYNEQFF; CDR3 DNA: TGTGCCAGCAGCTCGCGGGGGGCCAACTACAATGAGCAGTTCTTC
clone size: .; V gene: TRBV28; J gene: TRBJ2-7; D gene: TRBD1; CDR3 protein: CASSGQGGQYF; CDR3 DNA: TGTGCCAGCAGTGGACAGGGTGGGCAGTACTTC
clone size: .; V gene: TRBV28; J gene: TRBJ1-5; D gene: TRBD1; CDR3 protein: CASLRTGESNQPQHF; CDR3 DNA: TGTGCCAGCTTGCGGACAGGGGAGAGCAATCAGCCCCAGCATTTT
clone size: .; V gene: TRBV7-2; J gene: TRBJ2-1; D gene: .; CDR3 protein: CASSPAGYNEQFF; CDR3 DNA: TGTGCCAGCAGCCCCGCAGGGTACAATGAGCAGTTCTTC
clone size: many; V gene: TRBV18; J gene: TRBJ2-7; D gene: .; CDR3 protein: CASSPPAGYEQYF; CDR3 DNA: TGTGCCAGCTCACCACCGGCGGGTTACGAGCAGTACTTC
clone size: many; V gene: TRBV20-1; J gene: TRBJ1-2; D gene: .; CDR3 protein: CSALQGPIANYGYTF; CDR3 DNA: TGCAGTGCTCTACAAGGACCGATAGCTAACTATGGCTACACCTTC
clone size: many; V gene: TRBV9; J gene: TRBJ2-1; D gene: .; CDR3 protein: CASSFRGGRSSYNEQFF; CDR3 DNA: TGTGCCAGCAGCTTTAGGGGGGGCCGTAGCTCCTACAATGAGCAGTTCTTC
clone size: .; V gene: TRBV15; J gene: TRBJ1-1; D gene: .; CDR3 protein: CATSREGGMNTEAFF; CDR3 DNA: TGTGCCACCAGCAGAGAAGGGGGGATGAACACTGAAGCTTTCTTT
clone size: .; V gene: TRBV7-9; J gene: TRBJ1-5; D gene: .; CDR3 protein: CASSQDWSQPQHF; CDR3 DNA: TGTGCCAGCAGCCAGGACTGGAGTCAGCCCCAGCATTTT
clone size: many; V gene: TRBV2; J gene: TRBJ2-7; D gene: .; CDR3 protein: CASRVQGYEQYF; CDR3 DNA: TGTGCCAGCAGAGTACAGGGCTACGAGCAGTACTTC
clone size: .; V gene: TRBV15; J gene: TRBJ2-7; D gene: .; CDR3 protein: CATSRADSSYEQYF; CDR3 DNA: TGTGCCACCAGCAGAGCCGACAGCTCCTACGAGCAGTACTTC
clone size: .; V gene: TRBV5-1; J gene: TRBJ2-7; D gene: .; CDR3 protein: CASSLGRVTDEQYF; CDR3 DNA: TGCGCCAGCAGCTTGGGCAGGGTGACCGACGAGCAGTACTTC
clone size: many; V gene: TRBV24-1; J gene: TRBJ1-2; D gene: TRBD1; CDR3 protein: CATSDPGTGGGYTF; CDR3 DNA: TGTGCCACCAGTGATCCCGGGACAGGGGGCGGCTACACCTTC